This T cell receptor (beta chain) was retrieved from a study of blood T cell repertoires in COVID-19. Study context: The origin of the acute and convalescent COVID-19 samples was the United States, Italy and Spain. PBMCs, B-cell-depleted T cells, or T cells provided the cDNA or gDNA that made up the material.

The CDR3 totals 13 residues. The germline V gene has CDR1 SGHNT and CDR2 YYREEE (reference sequence). V lost 3 bases and J 7 bases, leaving 11 bases between the germline ends. This study enrolled people aged 18 to 89 from about two dozen US geographic areas. Allocation to cohorts depended on clinical history reported by the participants. The sample holds one count of this clone. Sequencing was performed with immunoSEQ multiplex PCR; in TCRdb, only in-frame clones are kept and a portion is missing. In the table there are around 320,000 clones, approximately 90% of which are singletons. Sequencing used PBMCs or T cells enriched from blood (not recorded which). This receptor was identified in a woman younger than 45 who had been exposed to COVID-19. V and J are TRBV5-4 and TRBJ1-5, with TRBD1 as a possible D gene (5 bases). The chain's CDR3 is CASSYWGGQPQHF. In DNA, the CDR3 is TGTGCCAGCAGCTACTGGGGGGGACAGCCCCAGCATTTT. The whole variable domain, filled in from reference TRBV5-4 and TRBJ1-5, reads ETGVTQSPTHLIKTRGQQVTLRCSSQSGHNTVSWYQQALGQGPQFIFQYYREEENGRGNFPPRFSGLQFPNYSSELNVNALELDDSALYLCASSYWGGQPQHFGDGTRLSIL.